These 19 T cell receptor beta chains were sequenced from one sample in a study of shared clonotypes between healthy human individuals (dated by TCRdb to 2020 to 2021). Receptors were amplified or captured by the immunoSEQ multiplex PCR assay. This is the immuneACCESS table as TCRdb keeps it, with only in-frame sequences that have V and J called. A part of the clones is gone; compared with another copy, unresolved V genes explain less than half, and the rest is unexplained. Counted in this sample were fewer than 650,000 clones; over 65% of them appeared once. 10% to 15% of the sample comes from the top ten. Material for sequencing was PBMCs. These receptors all stem from a woman in her forties in good health. Some clones in this sample may be carry-over from other donors' samples.

This sequence joins TRBV6-4 and TRBJ2-1; TRBD1 matches 9 bases. Germline V CDR1 and CDR2: MRHNA, SNTAGT. J gave up 9 bases and V 4 bases, and 7 bases lay outside the gene matches. The CDR3 is 14 residues long. Here the CDR3 DNA reads TGTGCCAGCAGTGTCGAACAGGGGGCTTTTGAGCAGTTCTTC. Translation gives CASSVEQGAFEQFF.

The rearrangement joins TRBV6-5 to TRBJ1-4, with 9 bases identical to TRBD1. CDR1 MNHEY and CDR2 SVGAGI come from the germline V gene. The CDR3 totals 16 residues. V shed 4 bases, J shed 7 bases, and the junction held 10 bases outside the gene matches. CDR3 amino acids: CASSSYRGRNVEKLFF. CDR3 bases: TGTGCCAGCAGTTCCTACAGGGGGCGGAATGTTGAAAAACTGTTTTTT.

This clone was recorded only once. This may be a read error, as it is one base from a much larger clone. Different DNA sequences within this sample yield the same CDR3. J is TRBJ1-2 and V is TRBV29-1, with unresolved D. This CDR3 is built from 11 residues. Germline V gene data show CDR1 as SQVTM and CDR2 as ANQGSEA. DNA for the CDR3: TGCAGCGAGCCCTCAAACTATGGCTACACCTTT. Protein: CSEPSNYGYTF. The full variable domain, completed using reference TRBV29-1 and TRBJ1-2, is SAVISQKPSRDICQRGTSLTIQCQVDSQVTMMFWYRQQPGQSLTLIATANQGSEATYESGFVIDKFPISRPNLTFSTLTVSNMSPEDSSIYLCSEPSNYGYTFGSGTRLTVV.

The V and J genes are TRBV5-1 and TRBJ2-3, with TRBD2 identical over 12 bases. Per the germline V gene, CDR1 is SGHRS and CDR2 is YFSETQ. The CDR3 has 16 amino acids. Trimming at V came to 0 bases and at J to 4 bases, leaving 3 bases not matched to a gene. Written as DNA, the CDR3 is TGCGCCAGCAGCTTGGCGCTAGCGGGAGGGGCAGATACGCAGTATTTT. This sequence encodes CASSLALAGGADTQYF.

The V call is TRBV6-5, the J call TRBJ1-2; D uncertain. V shed 0 bases and J shed 1 base, with 9 bases lying between them. From germline, CDR1 is MNHEY and CDR2 SVGAGI. The CDR3 spans 15 residues. The CDR3 reads CASSYSGVLNYGYTF. CDR3 bases: TGTGCCAGCAGTTACTCCGGGGTCCTTAACTATGGCTACACCTTC.

This clone was counted between two and nine times. The chain links TRBV29-1 to TRBJ2-5, with TRBD2 identical over 13 bases. With 5 bases clipped from V and 5 bases from J, the junction kept 5 bases outside the gene matches. Germline lookup yields CDR1 SQVTM and CDR2 ANQGSEA. There are 14 residues in the CDR3. Written as DNA, the CDR3 is TGCAGCGTTCCAACTAGCGGGAGGGTGGAGACCCAGTACTTC. Translated, it gives CSVPTSGRVETQYF.

V gene TRBV18 combines with J gene TRBJ2-5; tentatively, D is TRBD1 (6 bases). Germline V gene data show CDR1 as KGHSH and CDR2 as LQKENI. This CDR3 is 16 amino acids long. The ends were cut back, 1 base at V and 1 base at J, with 13 bases in the middle. CDR3 loop: CASSPLIPTGQETQYF. CDR3 DNA: TGTGCCAGCTCACCACTTATACCGACAGGCCAAGAGACCCAGTACTTC.

The genes are TRBV5-4 and TRBJ2-2; 9 bases are shared with TRBD1. There are 15 residues in the CDR3. Germline CDR1 is SGHNT and CDR2 is YYREEE (reference sequence). V lost 3 bases and J lost 2; bases outside the gene matches: 2. The chain's CDR3 is CASSWDRANTGELFF. The CDR3 DNA reads TGTGCCAGCAGCTGGGACAGGGCCAACACCGGGGAGCTGTTTTTT.

The chain links TRBV28 to TRBJ1-4; 7 nucleotides line up with TRBD1. Germline CDR1 and CDR2: MDHEN and SYDVKM. The CDR3 spans 13 residues. The V and J ends lost 8 bases and 6 bases, in that order; junction bases with no gene match: 6. The CDR3 here is CASGTAGDEKLFF. As DNA, the CDR3 is TGTGCCAGCGGGACAGCAGGAGATGAAAAACTGTTTTTT.

V gene TRBV5-5 combines with J gene TRBJ2-3; the match to TRBD2 covers 10 bases. Germline V CDR1 and CDR2: SGHKS, YYEKEE (reference sequence). CDR3 length equals 18 residues. V was pared by 0 bases and J by 2 bases, with 9 bases of the junction left unmatched. The CDR3: CASSLVLAGAYPTDTQYF. The CDR3 DNA reads as TGTGCCAGCAGCTTGGTGCTAGCGGGAGCCTATCCCACAGATACGCAGTATTTT.

The rearrangement uses TRBV7-8 and TRBJ1-5; D is uncertain. The germline V and J ends were trimmed by 5 bases and 3 bases, with 5 bases remaining between them. This CDR3 has 12 residues. CDR1 is SGHVS, CDR2 FQNEAQ, per germline. CDR3 in amino acids: CASSINNQPQHF. The CDR3 DNA follows: TGTGCCAGCAGCATCAACAATCAGCCCCAGCATTTT.

This chain joins TRBV30 and TRBJ2-5; 9 bases align to TRBD2. J lost 4 bases, V lost 2 bases, and 5 bases had no gene match. The CDR3 covers 14 residues. Germline V gene data show CDR1 as GTSNPN and CDR2 as SVGIG (reference sequence). In DNA, the CDR3 is TGTGCCTGGAGTTTTGCGGGAGGGGGAGAGACCCAGTACTTC. Protein sequence: CAWSFAGGGETQYF.

This clone was picked up a small number of times. The rearrangement links TRBV7-3 to TRBJ2-5; no firm D call. This CDR3 has 13 residues. CDR1 is SGHTA and CDR2 is FQGTGA in the germline V gene. The V end was cut by 1 base, the J end by 5 bases, with 8 bases between. The CDR3 DNA reads TGTGCCAGCAGCTTAAACGCAGGCGAGACCCAGTACTTC. This translates into CASSLNAGETQYF.

The genes are TRBV9 and TRBJ1-2; the D gene is possibly TRBD1 (5 bases). V dropped 0 bases and J dropped 5 bases, with 14 bases sitting between them. Per germline, CDR1 SGDLS and CDR2 YYNGEE. The CDR3 contains 15 residues. Here the CDR3 reads CASSVGGTDFYGYTF. The CDR3 nucleotides are TGTGCCAGCAGCGTAGGAGGGACTGATTTTTATGGCTACACCTTC. Filled out from reference TRBV9 and TRBJ1-2, the complete variable domain reads DSGVTQTPKHLITATGQRVTLRCSPRSGDLSVYWYQQSLDQGLQFLIQYYNGEERAKGNILERFSAQQFPDLHSELNLSSLELGDSALYFCASSVGGTDFYGYTFGSGTRLTVV.

This chain joins TRBV6-4 and TRBJ2-7; the D call may be TRBD1 or TRBD2 (7 bases each). V was shortened by 8 bases and J by 0 bases, with 17 bases between the two germline ends. This CDR3 is 15 amino acids long. CDR1 is MRHNA and CDR2 is SNTAGT in the germline V gene. The CDR3 DNA follows: TGTGCCAGCCGCCAGGGGGGGTCCCCCTCCTACGAGCAGTACTTC. Translation gives CASRQGGSPSYEQYF.

This rearrangement joins TRBV19 to TRBJ1-4; unclear D gene. The V gene's germline CDR1 is LNHDA and CDR2 SQIVND (reference sequence). CDR3 length: 13 amino acids. Deletions cut 2 bases from V and 5 bases from J, with 6 bases between. CDR3 region: CASSINRNEKLFF. CDR3 sequence (DNA): TGTGCCAGTAGTATAAATAGAAATGAAAAACTGTTTTTT.

The genes are TRBV4-3 and TRBJ2-2; the match to TRBD1 covers 12 bases. CDR3 length equals 19 residues. Germline CDR1 and CDR2: LGHNA and YSLEER. The junction had 12 bases not matched to a gene; V was cut back by 0 bases and J by 7 bases. The CDR3 sequence: CASSQDYRKGQGAYGELFF. CDR3 bases: TGCGCCAGCAGCCAAGATTATCGGAAGGGACAGGGGGCGTACGGGGAGCTGTTTTTT.

The chain is built from TRBV19 and TRBJ2-1; TRBD2 matches 9 bases. The germline V gene encodes CDR1 LNHDA and CDR2 SQIVND (reference sequence). The V gene end was trimmed by 0 bases and the J gene end by 8 bases; junction bases not matched to a gene: 5. This CDR3 has 15 residues. The CDR3 sequence is CASSIELAGAYEQFF. CDR3 coding DNA: TGTGCCAGTAGTATAGAATTAGCGGGAGCGTATGAGCAGTTCTTC.

V is TRBV28 and J is TRBJ1-4, with TRBD1 matching 9 bases. Germline CDR1 is MDHEN and CDR2 is SYDVKM. There are 15 residues in the CDR3. V shed 4 bases, J shed 7 bases, and the junction held 7 bases outside the gene matches. The CDR3 sequence: CASSSRTGVAEKLFF. CDR3 sequence (DNA): TGTGCCAGCAGTTCCCGGACAGGGGTCGCTGAAAAACTGTTTTTT.